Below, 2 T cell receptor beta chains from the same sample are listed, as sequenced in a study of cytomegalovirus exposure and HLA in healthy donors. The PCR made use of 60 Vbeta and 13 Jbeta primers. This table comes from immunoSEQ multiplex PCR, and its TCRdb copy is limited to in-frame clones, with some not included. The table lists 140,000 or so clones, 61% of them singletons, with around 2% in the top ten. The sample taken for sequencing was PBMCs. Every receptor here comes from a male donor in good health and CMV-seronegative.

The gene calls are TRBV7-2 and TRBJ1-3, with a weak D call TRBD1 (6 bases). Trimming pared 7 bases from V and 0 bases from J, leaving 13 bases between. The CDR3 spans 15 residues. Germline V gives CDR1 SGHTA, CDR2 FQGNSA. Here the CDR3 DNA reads TGTGCCAGCAAAGGACAGTTCGCCTCTGGAAACACCATATATTTT. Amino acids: CASKGQFASGNTIYF.

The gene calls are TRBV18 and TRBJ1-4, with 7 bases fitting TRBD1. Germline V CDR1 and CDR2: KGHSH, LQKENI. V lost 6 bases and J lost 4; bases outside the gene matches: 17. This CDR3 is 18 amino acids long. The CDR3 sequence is CASSQPGQSSSGNEKLFF. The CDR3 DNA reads TGTGCCAGCTCTCAACCGGGACAGAGCTCTTCTGGTAATGAAAAACTGTTTTTT.